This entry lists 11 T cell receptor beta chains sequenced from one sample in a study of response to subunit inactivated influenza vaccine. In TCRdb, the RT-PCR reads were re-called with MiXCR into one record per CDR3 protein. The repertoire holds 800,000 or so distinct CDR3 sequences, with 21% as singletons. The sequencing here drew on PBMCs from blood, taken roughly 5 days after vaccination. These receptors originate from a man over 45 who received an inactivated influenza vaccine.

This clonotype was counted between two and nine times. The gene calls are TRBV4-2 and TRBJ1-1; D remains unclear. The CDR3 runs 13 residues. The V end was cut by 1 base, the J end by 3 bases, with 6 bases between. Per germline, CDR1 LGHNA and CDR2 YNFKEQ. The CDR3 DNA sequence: TGTGCCAGCAGCCAAGTAAGGGACACTGAAGCTTTCTTT. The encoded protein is CASSQVRDTEAFF.

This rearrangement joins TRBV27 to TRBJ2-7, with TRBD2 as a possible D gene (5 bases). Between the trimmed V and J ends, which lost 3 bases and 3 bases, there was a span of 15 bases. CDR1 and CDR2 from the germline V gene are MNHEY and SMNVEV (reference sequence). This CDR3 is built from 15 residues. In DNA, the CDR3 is TGTGCCAGCAGTTTTCGCGTCGGACTTCTCTACGAGCAGTACTTC. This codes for CASSFRVGLLYEQYF.

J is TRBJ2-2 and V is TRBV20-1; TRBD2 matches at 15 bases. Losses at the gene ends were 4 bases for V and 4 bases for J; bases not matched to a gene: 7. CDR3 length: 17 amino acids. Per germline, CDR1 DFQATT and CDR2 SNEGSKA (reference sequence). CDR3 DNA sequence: TGCAGTGCTAAAAACCCGGGACTAGCGGGAGGCACCGGGGAGCTGTTTTTT. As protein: CSAKNPGLAGGTGELFF.

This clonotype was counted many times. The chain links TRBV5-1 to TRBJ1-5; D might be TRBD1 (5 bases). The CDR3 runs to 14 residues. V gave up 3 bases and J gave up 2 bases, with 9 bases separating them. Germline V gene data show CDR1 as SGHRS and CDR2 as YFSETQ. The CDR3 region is CASSSGIGNQPQHF. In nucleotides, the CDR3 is TGCGCCAGCAGCTCAGGGATTGGCAATCAGCCCCAGCATTTT.

CDR3 protein: CASNEREGYQPQHF. In DNA, the CDR3 is TGTGCCAGCAACGAGAGAGAGGGTTATCAGCCCCAGCATTTT. The chain is built from TRBV6-2 or TRBV6-3 and TRBJ1-5; D remains ambiguous. V was cut by 7 bases and J by 5 bases, with 15 bases left in between. Germline-derived CDR1 and CDR2 are MNHEY and SVGEGT. The CDR3 sequence is 14 residues long.

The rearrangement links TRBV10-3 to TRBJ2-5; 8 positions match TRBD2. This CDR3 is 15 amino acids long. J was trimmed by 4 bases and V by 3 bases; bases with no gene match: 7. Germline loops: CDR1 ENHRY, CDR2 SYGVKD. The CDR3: CAISDSGGASETQYF. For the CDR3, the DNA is TGTGCCATCAGTGACTCCGGGGGGGCCTCAGAGACCCAGTACTTC.

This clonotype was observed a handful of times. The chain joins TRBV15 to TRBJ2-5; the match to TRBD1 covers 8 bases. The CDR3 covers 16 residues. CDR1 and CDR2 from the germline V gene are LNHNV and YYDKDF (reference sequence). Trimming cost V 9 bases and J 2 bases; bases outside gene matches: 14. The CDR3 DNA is TGTGCCACTTCCAGGGGGCTACACCCGAAACAAGAGACCCAGTACTTC. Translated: CATSRGLHPKQETQYF.

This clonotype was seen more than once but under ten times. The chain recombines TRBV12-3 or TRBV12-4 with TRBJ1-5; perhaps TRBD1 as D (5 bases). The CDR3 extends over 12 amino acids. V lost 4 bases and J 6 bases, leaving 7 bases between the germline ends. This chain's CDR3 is CASSSTVQPQHF. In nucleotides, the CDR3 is TGTGCCAGCAGTTCGACAGTTCAGCCCCAGCATTTT.

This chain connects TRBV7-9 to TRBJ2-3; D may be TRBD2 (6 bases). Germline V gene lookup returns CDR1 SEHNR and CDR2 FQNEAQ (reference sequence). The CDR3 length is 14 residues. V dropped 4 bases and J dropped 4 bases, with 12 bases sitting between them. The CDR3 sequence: CASSSGGTPDTQYF. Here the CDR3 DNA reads TGTGCCAGCAGCTCGGGCGGGACCCCAGATACGCAGTATTTT.

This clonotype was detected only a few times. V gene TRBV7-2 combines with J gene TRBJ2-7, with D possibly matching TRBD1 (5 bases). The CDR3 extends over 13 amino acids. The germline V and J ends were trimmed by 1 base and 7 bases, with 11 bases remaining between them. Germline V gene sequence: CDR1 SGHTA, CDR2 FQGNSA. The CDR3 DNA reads TGTGCCAGCAGCTTAGGACAGTTCACGGAGCAGTACTTC. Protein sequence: CASSLGQFTEQYF.

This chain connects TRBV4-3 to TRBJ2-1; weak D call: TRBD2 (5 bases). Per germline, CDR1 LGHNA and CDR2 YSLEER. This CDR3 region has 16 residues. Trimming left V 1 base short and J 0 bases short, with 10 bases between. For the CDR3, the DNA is TGCGCCAGCAGCCAAGTGACGGGGAGCTCCTACAATGAGCAGTTCTTC. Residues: CASSQVTGSSYNEQFF.